This T cell receptor (beta chain) was sequenced for a study of T cells in Graves' hyperthyroidism and ophthalmopathy. Looking at the study overall: Once the initial diagnosis was made, peripheral blood was obtained before any treatment.

Amplified regions were TCR beta CDR3 sequences from RNA transcripts. The HTBI set primed first-round TCR CDR3 RT-PCR. Using its own MiXCR run on the multiplex PCR reads, TCRdb lists one record per CDR3 protein. This sample has hundreds of thousands of distinct CDR3 sequences, with more than 15% found just once. Overall study results and limits: Onset of ophthalmopathy came a median roughly 6.5 months after the model predicted it. Stable hyperthyroidism was separated from ophthalmopathy by a model based on 13 V-J features.

Many counts were recorded for this clonotype. The antigen is not known. The V gene's germline CDR1 is MNHNS and CDR2 SASEGT. This CDR3 region has 15 residues. Trimming pared 0 bases from V and 4 bases from J, leaving 9 bases between. Each diagnosis drew on symptoms, thyroxine, TRAb, thyroid ultrasound and orbital computed tomography findings. Sample: blood. The gene calls are TRBV6-1 and TRBJ2-2; D not resolved. The TCR sequence derives from a woman in her thirties or forties with Graves' ophthalmopathy. CDR3 DNA: TGTGCCAGCAGTGAAGCGCAAGATCCCACCGGGGAGCTGTTTTTT. Translation: CASSEAQDPTGELFF.